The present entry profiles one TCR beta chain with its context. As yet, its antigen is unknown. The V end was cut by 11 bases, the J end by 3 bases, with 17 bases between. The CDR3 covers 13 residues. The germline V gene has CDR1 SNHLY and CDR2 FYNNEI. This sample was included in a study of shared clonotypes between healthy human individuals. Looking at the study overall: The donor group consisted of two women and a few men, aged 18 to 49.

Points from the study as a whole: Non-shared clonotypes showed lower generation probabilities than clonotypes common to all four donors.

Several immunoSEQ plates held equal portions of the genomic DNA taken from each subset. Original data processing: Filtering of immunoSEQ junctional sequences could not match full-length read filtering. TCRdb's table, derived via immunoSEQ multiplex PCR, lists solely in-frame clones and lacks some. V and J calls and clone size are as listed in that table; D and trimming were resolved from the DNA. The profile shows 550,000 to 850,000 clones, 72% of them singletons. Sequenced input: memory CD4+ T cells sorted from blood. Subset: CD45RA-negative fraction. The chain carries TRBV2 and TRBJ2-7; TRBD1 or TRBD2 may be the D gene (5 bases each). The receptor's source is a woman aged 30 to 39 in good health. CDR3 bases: TGTGCCGGAGTCTCGAGGGGCCACTACGAGCAGTACTTC. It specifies CAGVSRGHYEQYF.